The entry below gives a single T cell receptor beta chain sequence along with its context. This clonotype appeared many times. Its antigen is unknown. Within one base of it there is no much larger clone, and no base qualities were kept. Genomic DNA was used as template for profiling of TCR beta VDJ combinations and CDR3 sequences. TCR repertoire sequencing was run on an Illumina HiSeq 2000. On the study's bioinformatics: Repertoires were assessed using TRBV/TRBJ rearrangement plots, CDR3 size and DJ length profiles, and Simpson's diversity index. Whichever DNA sequence was most abundant in the deep sequencing data was defined as the immunodominant clone. CDR3 amino acid sequences were screened for sharing across subjects and were compared with published repertoires and the VDJdb database. TCRdb reprocessing: public reads trimmed at Q25 with fastp, clones called with MiXCR, in-frame beta chains kept. Each CDR3 protein appears once, grouped with its most common genes and DNA. It is TCRdb's table, rather than the study itself, that gives the V and J calls and clone size. This sample comprises 400,000 to 600,000 distinct CDR3 sequences, around 30% of them detected only once. The top ten clonotypes cover less than 1% of the sample.

These data come from a study of CD8+CD57+ T cells in acquired aplastic anemia (dated by TCRdb to 2017 to 2018). About the full investigation: A mean of approximately 3 ug of DNA, ranging from roughly 0.17 to 30 ug, was extracted from sorted CD4+ and CD8+ cells. CD8+CD57+ expansion was defined as frequency above the mean frequency observed in healthy subjects.

The patients picked for sequencing were ones in whom flow cytometry had shown an expansion of CD8+CD57+ cells. Every patient had severe acquired aplastic anemia, diagnosed using the International Study of Aplastic Anemia and Agranulocytosis and Camitta criteria. No patient had received any therapy when blood was sampled. The study deep-sequenced TCR repertoires of sorted CD4+ and CD8+ blood T cells from severe aplastic anemia patients and healthy subjects. In the USA, patient enrollment took place under clinicaltrials.gov protocols 00001620, 01623167, 00001397, 00071045, 00081523 and 00961064. Ficoll-Paque density gradient centrifugation was used to isolate peripheral blood mononuclear cells. Before DNA extraction, CD4+ and CD8+ T cells were sorted with FACS or magnetic beads. Study-level results and caveats: Some 30 CD8+ CDR3 sequences were shared between patients and controls but appeared highly expressed in patients and within their immunodominant clones. Patients and healthy controls showed no significant difference in CD8+ Simpson's diversity (P=0.060).

Sequencing was carried out using sorted CD4+, CD8+, or CD8+CD57+ T cells (not recorded which) from PBMCs. The receptor's source is a human donor with aplastic anemia.

The CDR3 has the sequence CAISDAPGRDSQETQYF. DNA sequence: TGTGCCATCAGCGATGCCCCCGGGAGAGATTCCCAAGAGACCCAGTACTTC. This sequence uses TRBV10-3 and TRBJ2-5; the D segment could be TRBD2, given 6 matching bases. The CDR3 spans 17 residues, from the cysteine through the phenylalanine. Only the CDR3 DNA stays, 51 bases, in frame from base 1. V gives up 6 bases and J gives up 1 base, and the segment between their germline ends measures 21 bases. CDR1 and CDR2 are read off the germline V gene as ENHRY and SYGVKD.